One sample yielded the 10 T cell receptor beta chains listed below, sequenced in a study of identifying expanded T cells in peripheral blood. Clones were sequenced by immunoSEQ multiplex PCR, and TCRdb holds only the in-frame ones, with some missing. Of approximately 75,000 clones listed, 85% to 90% were seen once; the top ten hold 2.5% to 3.5%. The sequenced material came from blood. These receptors were collected from a person aged 18 to 70 in good health.

The chain links TRBV28 to TRBJ1-1, with D perhaps matching TRBD1 (5 bases). The V gene's germline CDR1 is MDHEN and CDR2 SYDVKM. Deletions cut 3 bases from V and 3 bases from J, with 11 bases between. The CDR3 spans 14 residues. The CDR3 loop reads CASSFLPGDTEAFF. The DNA for the CDR3 is TGTGCCAGCAGTTTTCTTCCGGGGGACACTGAAGCTTTCTTT.

The V and J genes are TRBV30 and TRBJ2-2; D remains unclear. V was shortened by 2 bases and J by 5 bases, with 6 bases between the two germline ends. The CDR3 contains 12 residues. The germline V gene encodes CDR1 GTSNPN and CDR2 SVGIG (reference sequence). In nucleotides, the CDR3 is TGTGCCTGGAGTACCTTAACCGGGGAGCTGTTTTTT. Translating it yields CAWSTLTGELFF.

The V gene is TRBV18, the J gene TRBJ1-1; D may be TRBD1 (5 bases). This CDR3 has 15 amino acids. Trimming took 4 bases from V and 3 from J, leaving 15 bases between them. The germline V gene encodes CDR1 KGHSH and CDR2 LQKENI. The CDR3 here is CASSRLPGLDTEAFF. CDR3 nucleotides: TGTGCCAGCTCACGCCTCCCAGGGTTGGACACTGAAGCTTTCTTT.

This chain uses TRBV28 with TRBJ2-3; 7 bases match TRBD2. The CDR3 contains 16 residues. CDR1 and CDR2 from the germline V gene are MDHEN and SYDVKM. V trimming: 2 bases; J trimming: 0 bases; junction bases outside the gene matches: 5. The CDR3 bases are TGTGCCAGCAGTTTAACGGGAGGTTCTAGCACAGATACGCAGTATTTT. Translated, it gives CASSLTGGSSTDTQYF.

The chain links TRBV7-2 to TRBJ2-5, with TRBD1 matching 9 bases. Germline V gene sequence: CDR1 SGHTA, CDR2 FQGNSA. The CDR3 spans 15 residues. J lost 4 bases, V lost 1 base, and 4 bases had no gene match. The CDR3 coding sequence is TGTGCCAGCAGCTTAGGAGGGACAGGGAGAGAGACCCAGTACTTC. This sequence encodes CASSLGGTGRETQYF. Together with reference TRBV7-2 and TRBJ2-5, the CDR3 gives the full variable domain: GAGVSQSPSNKVTEKGKDVELRCDPISGHTALYWYRQSLGQGLEFLIYFQGNSAPDKSGLPSDRFSAERTGGSVSTLTIQRTQQEDSAVYLCASSLGGTGRETQYFGPGTRLLVL.

This sequence joins TRBV27 and TRBJ2-1, with 7 positions matching TRBD2. Germline CDR1 MNHEY, CDR2 SMNVEV (reference sequence). V was clipped by 11 bases and J by 4 bases; unmatched bases: 17. This CDR3 spans 16 amino acids. The chain's CDR3 is CAARPSGWEGYNEQFF. Here the CDR3 DNA reads TGTGCCGCGAGGCCGTCAGGTTGGGAGGGTTACAATGAGCAGTTCTTC.

This chain links TRBV5-6 with TRBJ1-2; 8 nucleotides agree with TRBD1. With V trimmed by 0 bases and J by 3 bases, 4 bases remained unmatched. Looked up from germline, CDR1 is SGHDT and CDR2 is YYEEEE. This CDR3 has 15 amino acids. For the CDR3, the DNA is TGTGCCAGCAGCTTGGCTGGGACAGGACACTATGGCTACACCTTC. Amino acids: CASSLAGTGHYGYTF.

The chain couples TRBV28 to TRBJ1-4; possible D gene TRBD1, 6 bases. V shed 3 bases and J shed 8 bases, with 13 bases lying between them. Germline CDR1 and CDR2: MDHEN and SYDVKM. The CDR3 runs 14 residues. The CDR3 sequence: CASSFGGEGEKLFF. In DNA, the CDR3 is TGTGCCAGCAGTTTCGGGGGCGAGGGGGAAAAACTGTTTTTT.

The chain carries TRBV9 and TRBJ1-3, with 9 bases that match TRBD1. CDR1 is SGDLS, CDR2 YYNGEE, per germline. CDR3 length: 15 amino acids. After removal of 4 bases from V and 2 bases from J, the junction contained 4 bases not matched to a gene. The CDR3 loop is CASSLTGGPGNTIYF. The DNA of the CDR3 is TGTGCCAGCAGCCTAACAGGGGGCCCTGGAAACACCATATATTTT.

The rearrangement joins TRBV5-5 to TRBJ2-2, with 11 bases lining up with TRBD2. With V trimmed by 5 bases and J by 1 base, 4 bases remained unmatched. CDR3 size: 16 residues. Looked up from germline, CDR1 is SGHKS and CDR2 is YYEKEE (reference sequence). In DNA, the CDR3 is TGTGCCAGCAGGCCCACTAGCGGGGGGAACACCGGGGAGCTGTTTTTT. Its protein product is CASRPTSGGNTGELFF.